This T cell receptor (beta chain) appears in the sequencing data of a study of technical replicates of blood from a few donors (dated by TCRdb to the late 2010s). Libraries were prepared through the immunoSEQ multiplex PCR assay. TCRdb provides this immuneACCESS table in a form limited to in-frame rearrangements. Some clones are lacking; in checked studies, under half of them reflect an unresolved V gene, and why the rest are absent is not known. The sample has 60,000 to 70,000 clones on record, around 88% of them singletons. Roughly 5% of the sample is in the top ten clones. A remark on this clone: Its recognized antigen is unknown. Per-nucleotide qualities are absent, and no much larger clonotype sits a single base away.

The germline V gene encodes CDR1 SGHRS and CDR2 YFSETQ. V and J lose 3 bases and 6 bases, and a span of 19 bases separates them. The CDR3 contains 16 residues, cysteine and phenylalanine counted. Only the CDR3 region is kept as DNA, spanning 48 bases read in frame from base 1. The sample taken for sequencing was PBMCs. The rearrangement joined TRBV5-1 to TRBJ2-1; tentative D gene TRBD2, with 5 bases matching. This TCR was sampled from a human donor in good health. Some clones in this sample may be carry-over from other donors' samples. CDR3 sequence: CASSWGGSLGGNEQFF. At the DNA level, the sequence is TGCGCCAGCAGCTGGGGTGGATCGCTCGGAGGCAATGAGCAGTTCTTC.